These 27 T cell receptor beta chains originate from one sample sequenced in a study of blood T cell repertoires in COVID-19. The protocol was immunoSEQ multiplex PCR, while the TCRdb copy is restricted to in-frame clones and leaves out a portion. The sample has about 120,000 clones, approximately 90% seen once. The sequenced material came from peripheral blood. The receptor source for this set is a human donor with acute or convalescent COVID-19. The donor label of this sample is uncertain.

The chain couples TRBV3-1 (or the pseudogene TRBV3-2) to TRBJ2-2; D possibly corresponds to TRBD1 (5 bases). Germline loops: CDR1 LGHDT, CDR2 YNNKEL (reference sequence). V was cut by 6 bases and J by 5 bases, with 25 bases left in between. The CDR3 consists of 18 residues. CDR3 loop: CASRPQARVAGITGELFF. Here the CDR3 DNA reads TGTGCCAGCAGGCCCCAAGCCCGAGTCGCAGGGATAACCGGGGAGCTGTTTTTT.

The genes are TRBV10-3 and TRBJ1-2, with 11 bases lining up with TRBD1. After removal of 6 bases from V and 8 bases from J, the junction contained 5 bases not matched to a gene. The CDR3 extends over 13 amino acids. Per germline, CDR1 ENHRY and CDR2 SYGVKD. This CDR3 is CAIRVDRGLGYTF. The CDR3 bases are TGTGCCATCAGGGTGGACAGGGGGCTCGGCTACACCTTC.

This clone appeared a single time. The chain is built from TRBV3-1 (or the pseudogene TRBV3-2) and TRBJ1-1, with 11 bases lining up with TRBD1. CDR3 length: 16 amino acids. The J segment lost 8 bases and the V segment lost 0 bases, leaving 8 bases of the junction unmatched. Germline V gene lookup returns CDR1 LGHDT and CDR2 YNNKEL (reference sequence). CDR3 protein: CASSQEPGQGGREAFF. As DNA, the CDR3 is TGTGCCAGCAGCCAAGAACCGGGACAGGGGGGTCGGGAAGCTTTCTTT.

This chain joins TRBV3-1 (or the pseudogene TRBV3-2) and TRBJ2-5, with 7 positions matching TRBD2. Germline CDR1 reads LGHDT; CDR2 reads YNNKEL (reference sequence). The CDR3 loop spans 20 amino acids. V trimming: 6 bases; J trimming: 2 bases; junction bases outside the gene matches: 24. The CDR3 here is CASSPRVAGELGTKQETQYF. The CDR3 coding sequence is TGTGCCAGCAGTCCTCGCGTCGCGGGAGAATTGGGGACGAAACAAGAGACCCAGTACTTC.

The chain couples TRBV19 to TRBJ2-7; a weak D match, TRBD1 (6 bases). Per germline, CDR1 LNHDA and CDR2 SQIVND (reference sequence). With 5 bases removed from V and 2 bases from J, the gap between germline ends came to 10 bases. The CDR3 sequence is 13 residues long. In nucleotides, the CDR3 is TGTGCCAGTAGTCGGCAGGGGCCCTACGAGCAGTACTTC. Translation gives CASSRQGPYEQYF.

CDR3 sequence reads: CASSYWDGLADNEQFF. The CDR3 coding sequence is TGTGCCAGCAGTTACTGGGATGGACTAGCGGACAATGAGCAGTTCTTC. This chain links TRBV6-2 or TRBV6-3 with TRBJ2-1, with 10 bases lining up with TRBD2. The CDR3 covers 16 residues. Germline V gene data show CDR1 as MNHEY and CDR2 as SVGEGT. The V and J ends lost 1 base and 5 bases, in that order; junction bases with no gene match: 5.

The chain recombines TRBV4-2 with TRBJ2-1; D perhaps matches TRBD2 (6 bases). Trimming shortened V by 0 bases and J by 6 bases, and 15 bases separated the two germline ends. Germline CDR1 LGHNA, CDR2 YNFKEQ. The CDR3 contains 16 residues. The chain's CDR3 is CASSQDPGDGSNEQFF. The CDR3 DNA reads as TGTGCCAGCAGCCAAGATCCGGGGGATGGATCCAATGAGCAGTTCTTC.

The V gene is TRBV6-5, the J gene TRBJ1-1; D is ambiguous. The V and J ends lost 7 bases and 0 bases respectively, with 12 bases between them. CDR1 and CDR2 (germline): MNHEY, SVGAGI. This CDR3 comprises 14 residues. Here the CDR3 reads CASTPSILNTEAFF. The CDR3 DNA reads TGTGCCAGCACCCCCAGTATCCTGAACACTGAAGCTTTCTTT.

This clone was counted once. The chain combines TRBV27 with TRBJ2-2, with 8 bases aligning to TRBD1. The germline CDR1 and CDR2 sequences are MNHEY and SMNVEV (reference sequence). With V trimmed by 4 bases and J by 5 bases, 6 bases remained unmatched. CDR3 length: 15 residues. The CDR3 here is CASSSPGGLTGELFF. The CDR3 DNA reads as TGTGCCAGCAGTTCCCCAGGGGGCCTAACCGGGGAGCTGTTTTTT.

The chain is built from TRBV20-1 and TRBJ1-4, with 8 bases identical to TRBD1. The CDR3 covers 16 residues. Germline V lookup: CDR1 DFQATT, CDR2 SNEGSKA (reference sequence). J lost 3 bases, V lost 3 bases, and 9 bases had no gene match. CDR3 in amino acids: CSASRPGGASNEKLFF. CDR3 sequence (DNA): TGCAGTGCTAGTAGGCCAGGGGGCGCATCTAATGAAAAACTGTTTTTT.

This chain uses TRBV28 with TRBJ2-2; 7 bases are shared with TRBD2. This CDR3 is 16 amino acids long. Per the germline V gene, CDR1 is MDHEN and CDR2 is SYDVKM. The V segment lost 2 bases and the J segment 5 bases; nucleotides outside the gene matches: 8. For the CDR3, the DNA is TGTGCCAGCAGTTTACGTGGGAGGGCTTATACCGGGGAGCTGTTTTTT. It codes for CASSLRGRAYTGELFF.

This chain uses TRBV7-9 with TRBJ2-1, with D perhaps matching TRBD1 (5 bases). CDR1 and CDR2 (germline): SEHNR, FQNEAQ (reference sequence). Trimming cost V 3 bases and J 3 bases, with 12 bases left between them. There are 15 residues in the CDR3. CDR3 in amino acids: CASSFAYRIYNEQFF. In DNA, the CDR3 is TGTGCCAGCAGCTTCGCCTACAGGATCTACAATGAGCAGTTCTTC.

The chain has TRBV28 and TRBJ2-3, with 9 bases that match TRBD2. The ends lost 6 bases at V and 8 bases at J; junction bases unmatched: 18. The CDR3 length is 17 residues. Germline V CDR1 and CDR2: MDHEN, SYDVKM. This chain's CDR3 is CASSDSLAGGPLSTQYF. CDR3 DNA: TGTGCCAGCAGCGACTCCCTCGCGGGAGGGCCCCTGAGTACGCAGTATTTT.

The gene calls are TRBV29-1 and TRBJ2-7, with D tentatively TRBD1 (5 bases). The CDR3 consists of 12 residues. V gave up 4 bases and J gave up 6 bases, with 13 bases separating them. Looked up from germline, CDR1 is SQVTM and CDR2 is ANQGSEA. CDR3 in amino acids: CSVVTGPSEQYF. CDR3 coding DNA: TGCAGCGTTGTAACAGGACCGAGCGAGCAGTACTTC.

The rearrangement uses TRBV10-3 and TRBJ2-1; 9 positions match TRBD1. The V gene end was trimmed by 2 bases and the J gene end by 7 bases; junction bases not matched to a gene: 3. The CDR3 sequence is 14 residues long. From germline, CDR1 is ENHRY and CDR2 SYGVKD. CDR3 sequence: CAISERTGVNEQFF. The DNA of the CDR3 is TGTGCCATCAGTGAGAGGACAGGGGTGAATGAGCAGTTCTTC.

The chain employs TRBV7-6 and TRBJ2-1, with D possibly TRBD1 on 7 matching bases. The CDR3 length is 15 residues. Germline values: CDR1 SGHVS, CDR2 FNYEAQ. V was clipped by 6 bases and J by 9 bases, with 21 bases between them. This chain's CDR3 is CASSSRTAQGGEQFF. In DNA form, the CDR3 reads TGTGCCAGCAGTTCTAGGACGGCTCAGGGGGGTGAGCAGTTCTTC.

This chain joins TRBV29-1 and TRBJ1-1; 7 nucleotides line up with TRBD1. With 7 bases clipped from V and 1 base from J, the junction kept 6 bases outside the gene matches. The CDR3 is 13 amino acids. Germline V gene sequence: CDR1 SQVTM, CDR2 ANQGSEA. CDR3 in amino acids: CSGTGAWNTEAFF. The CDR3 nucleotides read TGCAGCGGCACAGGGGCGTGGAACACTGAAGCTTTCTTT.

This chain joins TRBV5-1 and TRBJ1-1, with 7 bases lining up with TRBD1. The CDR3 runs 14 residues. Germline-derived CDR1 and CDR2 are SGHRS and YFSETQ. V was clipped by 2 bases and J by 2 bases; unmatched bases: 3. The CDR3 DNA sequence: TGCGCCAGCAGCTTACAGGGGAAAAACACTGAAGCTTTCTTT. Its translation: CASSLQGKNTEAFF.

This rearrangement joins TRBV4-1 to TRBJ1-6, with 10 bases aligning to TRBD1. V shed 4 bases and J 4 bases; nucleotides not matched to a gene: 10. Germline CDR1 MGHRA, CDR2 YSYEKL. CDR3 size: 18 residues. The CDR3 loop is CASSRFNPGQGYNSPLHF. For the CDR3, the DNA is TGCGCCAGCAGCCGATTTAATCCGGGACAGGGGTATAATTCACCCCTCCACTTT.

The chain is built from TRBV28 and TRBJ1-5, with 7 bases identical to TRBD1. CDR1 is MDHEN and CDR2 is SYDVKM in the germline V gene. The CDR3 totals 18 residues. Losses at the gene ends were 1 base for V and 5 bases for J; bases not matched to a gene: 14. CDR3 coding DNA: TGTGCCAGCAGTTTATTAAATTTCCTCCGGGACAGCTATCAGCCCCAGCATTTT. Amino acids: CASSLLNFLRDSYQPQHF.

CDR3 DNA sequence: TGTGCCAGCAGCCCGACACAGGGGGTGGGAGTGAACACTGAAGCTTTCTTT. This encodes CASSPTQGVGVNTEAFF. V is TRBV7-9 and J is TRBJ1-1, with 8 bases that match TRBD1. The junction had 11 bases not matched to a gene; V was cut back by 5 bases and J by 0 bases. Germline CDR1 and CDR2: SEHNR and FQNEAQ (reference sequence). This CDR3 has 17 residues.

The chain uses TRBV27 and TRBJ2-5; D is possibly TRBD1 (5 bases). Trimming took off 2 bases at V and 0 bases at J, with 16 bases between the two ends. This CDR3 spans 17 amino acids. The germline gives CDR1 MNHEY, CDR2 SMNVEV (reference sequence). The chain's CDR3 is CASSLSGAAGNQETQYF. For the CDR3, the DNA is TGTGCCAGCAGTTTAAGTGGGGCAGCCGGTAACCAAGAGACCCAGTACTTC.

V and J are TRBV7-2 and TRBJ2-3; 9 bases are shared with TRBD2. V shed 1 base and J 1 base; nucleotides not matched to a gene: 9. CDR3 length: 18 residues. CDR1 is SGHTA and CDR2 is FQGNSA in the germline V gene. This CDR3 is CASSLVLSGSGGTDTQYF. CDR3 bases: TGTGCCAGCAGCTTAGTACTTAGCGGGAGTGGGGGCACAGATACGCAGTATTTT.

V and J are TRBV19 and TRBJ1-3; D gene uncertain. The CDR3 has 14 residues. V shed 4 bases and J shed 0 bases, with 7 bases lying between them. Germline CDR1 is LNHDA and CDR2 is SQIVND (reference sequence). This CDR3 reads CASSKANSGNTIYF. The CDR3 DNA follows: TGTGCCAGTAGTAAAGCCAACTCTGGAAACACCATATATTTT.

A few counts support this clone. The CDR3 is CASGTGWNSPLHF. CDR3 bases: TGTGCCAGCGGAACAGGGTGGAATTCACCCCTCCACTTT. The chain employs TRBV11-1 and TRBJ1-6; perhaps TRBD1 as D (6 bases). Germline CDR1 reads SGHAT; CDR2 reads FQDESV (reference sequence). The CDR3 spans 13 residues. The V end lost 8 bases, the J end lost 7 bases, and 12 bases lay between the germline ends.

The chain uses TRBV13 and TRBJ2-1; weak D call: TRBD1 (6 bases). The CDR3 extends over 16 amino acids. V was pared by 5 bases and J by 1 base, with 15 bases between. Germline V gives CDR1 PRHDT, CDR2 FYEKMQ (reference sequence). The CDR3 DNA sequence: TGTGCCAGCAGCACAGGCAGGGGCTTATCCTACAATGAGCAGTTCTTC. This gives the protein CASSTGRGLSYNEQFF.

This sequence joins TRBV3-1 (or the pseudogene TRBV3-2) and TRBJ2-7; no reliable D call. This CDR3 spans 11 amino acids. Trimming stripped 5 bases from V and 6 bases from J, with 8 bases between. The germline V gene has CDR1 LGHDT and CDR2 YNNKEL (reference sequence). This CDR3 reads CASSSGREQYF. The CDR3 DNA sequence: TGTGCCAGCAGCTCCGGTCGCGAGCAGTACTTC.